Below, 26 T cell receptor beta chains from the same sample are listed, as sequenced in a study of prognosis after radiotherapy for stage I lung cancer. Genomic DNA was subjected to two-round multiplex PCR for amplification of TCR beta CDR3. First-round PCR used primers specific to each TRBV and TRBJ gene. TCRdb re-analysed the multiplex PCR reads in MiXCR, keeping a single row per CDR3 protein. Among about 18,000 distinct CDR3 sequences listed, about 30% were seen once. The specimen was PBMCs, collected before or after stereotactic body radiation therapy (not recorded which). These receptors were obtained from a donor of 50 years or more with non-small cell lung cancer.

In regard to this clonotype: Its ends do not fully match the called genes, so a read error is possible. The chain recombines TRBV11-2 with TRBJ2-1, with a weak D call TRBD2 (6 bases). Germline V gives CDR1 SGHAT, CDR2 FQNNGV. This CDR3 is 18 amino acids long. CDR3 sequence reads: CASRSTNSRRGPRNEQFF. CDR3 nucleotides: TGTGCAAGCAGATCCACCAATAGTCGGCGGGGTCCCCGGAATGAGCAGTTCTTC.

This clonotype came up many times. The V gene is TRBV7-9, the J gene TRBJ2-1; 7 positions agree with TRBD2. J was trimmed by 5 bases and V by 4 bases; bases with no gene match: 14. This CDR3 contains 17 residues. From germline, CDR1 is SEHNR and CDR2 FQNEAQ (reference sequence). Here the CDR3 reads CASSSPYSGGRNNEQFF. The CDR3 DNA reads TGTGCCAGCAGCTCCCCCTATTCGGGAGGTCGGAACAATGAGCAGTTCTTC.

Comments on this clonotype: A far larger clone is off by one base, so a read error is likely. This rearrangement joins TRBV7-9 to TRBJ2-1; no firm D call. Germline V gene sequence: CDR1 SEHNR, CDR2 FQNEAQ (reference sequence). Trimming took off 7 bases at V and 3 bases at J, with 4 bases between the two ends. This CDR3 is built from 11 residues. The CDR3 coding sequence is TGTGCCAGCAATGTCTACAATGAGCAGTTCTTC. Translating it yields CASNVYNEQFF.

Many counts were recorded for this clonotype. V gene TRBV29-1 combines with J gene TRBJ2-3, with a weak D call TRBD1 (5 bases). V lost 5 bases and J 2 bases, leaving 17 bases between the germline ends. Germline CDR1 and CDR2: SQVTM and ANQGSEA. The CDR3 length is 15 residues. The CDR3 spells CSVPQPQGDTDTQYF. CDR3 sequence (DNA): TGCAGCGTTCCTCAGCCCCAGGGCGACACAGATACGCAGTATTTT.

Points on this clonotype: It differs at one base from a far larger clone, so likely a read error. The chain has TRBV6-1 and TRBJ2-1; D is unresolved. CDR1 and CDR2 (germline): MNHNS, SASEGT. CDR3 length equals 17 residues. The CDR3: CASTSPGPKNSYNQQFF. The CDR3 DNA is TGTGCCAGCACCTCACCCGGACCGAAAAACTCCTACAATCAGCAGTTCTTC.

This clonotype was seen at least ten times. V usage is TRBV6-2 or TRBV6-3 and J usage is TRBJ1-1; D not resolved. This CDR3 spans 13 amino acids. CDR1 is MNHEY, CDR2 SVGEGT, per germline. The germline V and J ends were trimmed by 8 bases and 0 bases, with 10 bases remaining between them. CDR3 DNA sequence: TGTGCCAGCGGCGACACCCTGAACACTGAAGCTTTCTTT. Encoded protein: CASGDTLNTEAFF.

This clonotype was detected ten times or more. V gene TRBV20-1 combines with J gene TRBJ1-3; TRBD1 might be the D (6 bases). V dropped 3 bases and J dropped 1 base, with 10 bases sitting between them. This CDR3 is 14 amino acids long. Germline V lookup: CDR1 DFQATT, CDR2 SNEGSKA (reference sequence). The CDR3 sequence is CSARGGASGNTIYF. The CDR3 nucleotides are TGCAGTGCTAGGGGGGGGGCGTCTGGAAACACCATATATTTT.

The sample holds a few counts of this clonotype. The junction shows a germline mismatch at one end, possibly a read error. This chain uses TRBV6-2 or TRBV6-3 with TRBJ2-2; 9 nucleotides line up with TRBD1. Germline V lookup: CDR1 MNHEY, CDR2 SVGEGT. This CDR3 comprises 18 residues. For the CDR3, the DNA is TGTGCCAGCCGACAGCCCGGGACAGGGCTTGTTTCTACCGGGGAGCTGTATTTT. Amino acid sequence: CASRQPGTGLVSTGELYF.

The table lists this clonotype with many counts. V is TRBV16 and J is TRBJ1-3, with D uncertain. V lost 0 bases and J lost 0, with 12 bases in between. CDR3 length: 17 residues. Germline CDR1 is KGHSY and CDR2 is FQNENV. CDR3 sequence reads: CASSQSPRTYSGNTIYF. CDR3 in DNA: TGTGCCAGCAGCCAATCCCCCAGGACTTACTCTGGAAACACCATATATTTT.

At least ten counts were recorded for this clonotype. The chain joins TRBV2 to TRBJ2-7; TRBD2 matches at 7 bases. This CDR3 has 13 residues. Per germline, CDR1 SNHLY and CDR2 FYNNEI. The ends lost 8 bases at V and 4 bases at J; junction bases unmatched: 8. The CDR3 loop is CASLGGSFYEQYF. Written as DNA, the CDR3 is TGTGCCAGCCTCGGCGGGAGTTTTTACGAGCAGTACTTC.

This clonotype has ten or more counts. The V gene is TRBV20-1, the J gene TRBJ2-1; 7 bases agree with TRBD2. Germline V CDR1 and CDR2: DFQATT, SNEGSKA (reference sequence). There are 13 residues in the CDR3. Germline trimming cut 5 bases from V and 5 bases from J; bases unmatched to any gene: 6. CDR3: CSALATSNNEQFF. As DNA, the CDR3 is TGCAGTGCTCTCGCGACTAGCAACAATGAGCAGTTCTTC.

At least ten counts were recorded for this clonotype. The genes are TRBV29-1 and TRBJ1-5; maybe TRBD1 (5 bases). The germline CDR1 and CDR2 sequences are SQVTM and ANQGSEA. With 2 bases removed from V and 7 bases from J, the gap between germline ends came to 12 bases. CDR3 length equals 13 residues. The DNA for the CDR3 is TGCAGCGTTGAATCGGGGGGAGGACAGCCCCAGCATTTT. Its translation: CSVESGGGQPQHF.

This clonotype has at least ten counts. This chain connects TRBV25-1 to TRBJ2-1; 10 bases are shared with TRBD1. Germline-derived CDR1 and CDR2 are MGHDK and SYGVNS. The CDR3 totals 14 residues. Unmatched junction bases numbered 5, after V lost 3 bases and J lost 9 bases. This CDR3 reads CASSDRDRGVEQFF. The CDR3 DNA sequence: TGTGCCAGCAGTGACCGGGACAGGGGAGTTGAGCAGTTCTTC.

This clonotype was detected ten times or more. The rearrangement joins TRBV5-1 to TRBJ1-2; unclear D gene. The germline V gene has CDR1 SGHRS and CDR2 YFSETQ. The V end was cut by 0 bases, the J end by 0 bases, with 12 bases between. This CDR3 has 16 residues. The CDR3 nucleotides are TGCGCCAGCAGCTTGGGGCGGCGGCTAGCTAACTATGGCTACACCTTC. This encodes CASSLGRRLANYGYTF.

This clonotype has ten or more counts. The chain has TRBV10-2 and TRBJ2-7; no clear D gene. Germline V lookup: CDR1 WSHSY, CDR2 SAAADI. CDR3 size: 12 residues. Trimming cost V 2 bases and J 3 bases, with 5 bases left between them. The DNA of the CDR3 is TGCGCCAGCAGTGAGGGCAGCTACGAGCAGTACTTC. This encodes CASSEGSYEQYF.

This chain links TRBV7-2 with TRBJ2-5; D possibly corresponds to TRBD2 (5 bases). The V end was cut by 1 base, the J end by 7 bases, with 22 bases between. This CDR3 is 17 amino acids long. CDR1 and CDR2 (germline): SGHTA, FQGNSA. The chain's CDR3 is CASSLDAAAGIDLTQYF. The DNA of the CDR3 is TGTGCCAGCAGCTTAGATGCAGCGGCAGGCATAGATTTGACCCAGTACTTC.

This clonotype was detected many times. The chain recombines TRBV7-9 with TRBJ2-5; 8 bases line up with TRBD1. From germline, CDR1 is SEHNR and CDR2 FQNEAQ (reference sequence). This CDR3 is 15 amino acids long. Trimming removed 4 bases from V and 4 bases from J; junction bases left unmatched: 8. The CDR3 DNA is TGTGCCAGCAGCTCCGGACAGGGAAAGGGAGAGACCCAGTACTTC. Protein: CASSSGQGKGETQYF.

Many counts were recorded for this clonotype. The chain has TRBV20-1 and TRBJ1-5, with D possibly TRBD1 on 5 matching bases. CDR3 length: 13 amino acids. Germline CDR1 is DFQATT and CDR2 is SNEGSKA (reference sequence). Trimming left V 2 bases short and J 3 bases short, with 8 bases between. The CDR3: CSARQGNNQPQHF. CDR3 DNA: TGCAGTGCTAGACAGGGCAACAATCAGCCCCAGCATTTT.

This clonotype showed up many times. V gene TRBV30 combines with J gene TRBJ2-2; D call uncertain. Germline CDR1 and CDR2: GTSNPN and SVGIG (reference sequence). Trimming removed 4 bases from V and 4 bases from J, with 13 bases in between. There are 14 residues in the CDR3. The CDR3 DNA sequence: TGTGCCTGGACGATTAATTTACCCACCGGGGAGCTGTTTTTT. Translating gives CAWTINLPTGELFF.

In its sample, this clonotype was seen many times. The chain links TRBV20-1 to TRBJ2-3; 10 nucleotides line up with TRBD1. The CDR3 spans 14 residues. J gave up 5 bases and V 3 bases, and 5 bases lay outside the gene matches. Germline CDR1 is DFQATT and CDR2 is SNEGSKA (reference sequence). CDR3 sequence reads: CSARRTGGVDTQYF. In DNA form, the CDR3 reads TGCAGTGCTAGGCGGACAGGGGGTGTAGATACGCAGTATTTT.

Concerning this clonotype: This likely came from a read error, as a far larger clone is one base away. The V call is TRBV13, the J call TRBJ2-7, with D perhaps being TRBD1 or TRBD2 (6 bases each). V lost 5 bases to trimming and J lost 6 bases, with 11 bases between them. Germline assignment: CDR1 PRHDT and CDR2 FYEKMQ (reference sequence). CDR3 length: 12 amino acids. The CDR3 bases are TGTGCCAGCAGCGTAGAGGGGGGCGAGCAGTACTTC. Protein: CASSVEGGEQYF. Combining the CDR3 with reference TRBV13 and TRBJ2-7 gives the whole variable domain AAGVIQSPRHLIKEKRETATLKCYPIPRHDTVYWYQQGPGQDPQFLISFYEKMQSDKGSIPDRFSAQQFSDYHSELNMSSLELGDSALYFCASSVEGGEQYFGPGTRLTVT.

This clonotype appeared many times. One end of the junction is discordant with germline, which a read error may explain. The chain is built from TRBV7-7 and TRBJ2-7; tentatively, D is TRBD2 (5 bases). Per the germline V gene, CDR1 is SSHAT and CDR2 is FNYEAQ (reference sequence). The CDR3 loop spans 13 amino acids. Here the CDR3 DNA reads TGTGCTAGCAGCTTAGCGCCCGGGCACGAGCAGTACTTC. Translating it yields CASSLAPGHEQYF. Drawing the rest from reference TRBV7-7 and TRBJ2-7, the complete variable domain is GAGVSQSPRYKVTKRGQDVTLRCDPISSHATLYWYQQALGQGPEFLTYFNYEAQPDKSGLPSDRFSAERPEGSISTLTIQRTEQRDSAMYRCASSLAPGHEQYFGPGTRLTVT.

The genes are TRBV7-9 and TRBJ2-7; the D gene is possibly TRBD1 (6 bases). Germline-derived CDR1 and CDR2 are SEHNR and FQNEAQ (reference sequence). V was pared by 8 bases and J by 0 bases, with 11 bases between. The CDR3 covers 13 residues. CDR3: CASSGQSSYEQYF. The CDR3 DNA sequence: TGTGCCAGCTCCGGACAGAGCTCCTACGAGCAGTACTTC.

The table lists this clonotype with many counts. V gene TRBV14 combines with J gene TRBJ2-1; the D gene is possibly TRBD2 (6 bases). CDR1 is SGHDN, CDR2 FVKESK, per germline. This CDR3 is 14 amino acids long. The V gene lost 1 base and the J gene lost 4 bases, with 8 bases spanning the gap. The CDR3 nucleotides read TGTGCCAGCAGCCAAGGGACTATGTACAATGAGCAGTTCTTC. Translated, it gives CASSQGTMYNEQFF.

The rearrangement links TRBV19 to TRBJ1-5, with D possibly being TRBD1 (5 bases). This CDR3 spans 15 amino acids. Per the germline V gene, CDR1 is LNHDA and CDR2 is SQIVND (reference sequence). Trimming cost V 6 bases and J 5 bases, with 17 bases left between them. The CDR3 here is CASRGGQWGHQPQHF. DNA for the CDR3: TGTGCCAGTAGGGGGGGTCAGTGGGGCCATCAGCCCCAGCATTTT.

This clonotype came up many times. The chain employs TRBV20-1 and TRBJ2-7; D may be TRBD1 or TRBD2 (5 bases each). The V and J ends lost 6 bases and 2 bases respectively, with 11 bases between them. Germline lookup yields CDR1 DFQATT and CDR2 SNEGSKA (reference sequence). The CDR3 is 12 amino acids. The CDR3 region is CSADRDPYEQYF. The CDR3 DNA is TGCAGTGCCGACCGGGACCCCTACGAGCAGTACTTC.